This TCR beta chain stems from a study of shared clonotypes between healthy human individuals. Repertoires were generated with immunoSEQ multiplex PCR, while TCRdb's copy carries only in-frame clones and drops some. Among 1,500,000 or so clones listed, 95% to 97% were seen once. CDR1 SEHNR and CDR2 FQNEAQ come from the germline V gene (reference sequence). The V gene end was trimmed by 4 bases and the J gene end by 10 bases; junction bases not matched to a gene: 4. The CDR3 is 12 amino acids. The rearrangement joins TRBV7-9 to TRBJ2-1; 7 nucleotides line up with TRBD1. The sample consisted of naive CD4+ T cells sorted from blood. Regarding subset: CD45RA+ positively selected. The receptor's source is a man aged 30-40 years in good health. This CDR3 reads CASSWDSWEQFF. The CDR3 region has the DNA TGTGCCAGCAGCTGGGACAGTTGGGAGCAGTTCTTC.